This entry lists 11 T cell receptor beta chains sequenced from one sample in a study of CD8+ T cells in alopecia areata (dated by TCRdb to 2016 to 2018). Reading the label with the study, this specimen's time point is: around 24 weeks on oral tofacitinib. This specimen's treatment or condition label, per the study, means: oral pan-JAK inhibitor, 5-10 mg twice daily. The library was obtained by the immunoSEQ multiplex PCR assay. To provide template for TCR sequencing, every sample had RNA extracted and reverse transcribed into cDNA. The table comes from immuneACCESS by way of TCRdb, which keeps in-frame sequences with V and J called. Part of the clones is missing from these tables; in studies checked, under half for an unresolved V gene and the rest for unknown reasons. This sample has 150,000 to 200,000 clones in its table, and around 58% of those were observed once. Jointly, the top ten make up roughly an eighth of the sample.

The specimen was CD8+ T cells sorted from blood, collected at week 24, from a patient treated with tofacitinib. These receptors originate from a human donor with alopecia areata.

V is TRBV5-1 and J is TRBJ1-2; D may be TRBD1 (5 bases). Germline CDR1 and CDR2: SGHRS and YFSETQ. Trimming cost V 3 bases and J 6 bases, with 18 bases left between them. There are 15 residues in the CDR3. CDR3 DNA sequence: TGCGCCAGCAGCTCTCCCATGGAAAGGGGCGATGGCTACACCTTC. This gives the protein CASSSPMERGDGYTF.

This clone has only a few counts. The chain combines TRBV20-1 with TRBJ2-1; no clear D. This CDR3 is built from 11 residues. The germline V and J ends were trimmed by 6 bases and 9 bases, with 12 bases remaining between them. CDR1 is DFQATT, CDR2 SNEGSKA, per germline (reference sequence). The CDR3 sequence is CSAELRGEQFF. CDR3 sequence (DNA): TGCAGTGCGGAACTACGCGGTGAGCAGTTCTTC.

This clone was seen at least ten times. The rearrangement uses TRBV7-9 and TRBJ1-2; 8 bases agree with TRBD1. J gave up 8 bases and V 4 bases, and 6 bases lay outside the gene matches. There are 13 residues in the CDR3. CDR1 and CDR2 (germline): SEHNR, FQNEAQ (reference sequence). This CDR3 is CASSSQGARGYTF. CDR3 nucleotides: TGTGCCAGCAGCTCTCAGGGGGCGCGGGGCTACACCTTC. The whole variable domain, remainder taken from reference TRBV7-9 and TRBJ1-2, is DTGVSQNPRHKITKRGQNVTFRCDPISEHNRLYWYRQTLGQGPEFLTYFQNEAQLEKSRLLSDRFSAERPKGSFSTLEIQRTEQGDSAMYLCASSSQGARGYTFGSGTRLTVV.

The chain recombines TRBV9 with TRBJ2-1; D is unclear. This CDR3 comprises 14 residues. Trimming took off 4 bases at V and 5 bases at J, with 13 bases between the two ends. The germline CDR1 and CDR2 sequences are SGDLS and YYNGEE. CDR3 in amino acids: CASSLGPRNNEQFF. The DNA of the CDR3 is TGTGCCAGCAGCTTAGGGCCCCGGAACAATGAGCAGTTCTTC.

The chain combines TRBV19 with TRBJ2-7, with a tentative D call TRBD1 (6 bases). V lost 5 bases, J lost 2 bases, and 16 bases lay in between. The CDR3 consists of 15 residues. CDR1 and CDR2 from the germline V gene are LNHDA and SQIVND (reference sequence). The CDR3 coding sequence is TGTGCCAGTAGTTCAGGGGCAGGGCAAACCTACGAGCAGTACTTC. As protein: CASSSGAGQTYEQYF. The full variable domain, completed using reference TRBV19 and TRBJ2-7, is DGGITQSPKYLFRKEGQNVTLSCEQNLNHDAMYWYRQDPGQGLRLIYYSQIVNDFQKGDIAEGYSVSREKKESFPLTVTSAQKNPTAFYLCASSSGAGQTYEQYFGPGTRLTVT.

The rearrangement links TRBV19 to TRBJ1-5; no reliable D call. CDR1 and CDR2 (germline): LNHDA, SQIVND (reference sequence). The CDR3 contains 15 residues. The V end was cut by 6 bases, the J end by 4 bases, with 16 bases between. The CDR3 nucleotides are TGTGCCAGTAGCCATAGGCACGGACTAAATCAGCCCCAGCATTTT. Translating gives CASSHRHGLNQPQHF.

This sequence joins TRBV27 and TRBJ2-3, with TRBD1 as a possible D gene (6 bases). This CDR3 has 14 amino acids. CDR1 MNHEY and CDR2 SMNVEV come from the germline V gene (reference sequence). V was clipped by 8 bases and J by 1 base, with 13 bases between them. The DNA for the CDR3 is TGTGCCAGCGGCCTCAGGGGAGGCACAGATACGCAGTATTTT. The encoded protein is CASGLRGGTDTQYF.

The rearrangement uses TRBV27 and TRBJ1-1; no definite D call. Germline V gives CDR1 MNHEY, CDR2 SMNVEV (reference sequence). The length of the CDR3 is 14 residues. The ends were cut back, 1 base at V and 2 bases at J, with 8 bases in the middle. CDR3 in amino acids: CASSLLGSNTEAFF. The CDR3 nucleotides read TGTGCCAGCAGTTTATTGGGCAGTAACACTGAAGCTTTCTTT.

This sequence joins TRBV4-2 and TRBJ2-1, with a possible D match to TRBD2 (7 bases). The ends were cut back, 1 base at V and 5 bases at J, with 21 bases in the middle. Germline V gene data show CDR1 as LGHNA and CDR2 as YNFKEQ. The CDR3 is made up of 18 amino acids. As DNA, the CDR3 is TGTGCCAGCAGCCAAGCGGGGGGCCCGCGGTTGTCCCACAATGAGCAGTTCTTC. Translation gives CASSQAGGPRLSHNEQFF.

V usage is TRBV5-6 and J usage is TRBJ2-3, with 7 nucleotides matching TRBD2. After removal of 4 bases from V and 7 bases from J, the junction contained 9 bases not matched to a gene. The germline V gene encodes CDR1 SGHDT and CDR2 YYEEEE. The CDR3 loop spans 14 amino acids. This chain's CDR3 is CASSPGASGHTQYF. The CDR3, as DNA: TGTGCCAGCAGCCCTGGGGCTAGCGGCCATACGCAGTATTTT.

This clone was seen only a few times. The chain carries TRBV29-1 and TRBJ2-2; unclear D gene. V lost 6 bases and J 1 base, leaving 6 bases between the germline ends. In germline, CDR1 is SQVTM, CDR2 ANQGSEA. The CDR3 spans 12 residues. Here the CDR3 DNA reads TGCAGCGTGCCCGGGAACACCGGGGAGCTGTTTTTT. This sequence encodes CSVPGNTGELFF.